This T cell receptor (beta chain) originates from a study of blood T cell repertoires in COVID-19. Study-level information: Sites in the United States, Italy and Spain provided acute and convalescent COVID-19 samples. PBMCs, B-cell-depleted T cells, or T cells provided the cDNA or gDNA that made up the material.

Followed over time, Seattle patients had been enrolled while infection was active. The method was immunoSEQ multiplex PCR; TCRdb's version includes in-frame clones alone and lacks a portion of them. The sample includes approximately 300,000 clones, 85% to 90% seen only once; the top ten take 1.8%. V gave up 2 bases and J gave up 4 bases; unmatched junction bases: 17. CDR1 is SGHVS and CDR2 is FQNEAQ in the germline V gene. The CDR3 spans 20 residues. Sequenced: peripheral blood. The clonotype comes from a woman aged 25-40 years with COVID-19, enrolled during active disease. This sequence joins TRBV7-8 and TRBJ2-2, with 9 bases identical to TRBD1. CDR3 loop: CASSLPWTGAFGGPTGELFF. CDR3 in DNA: TGTGCCAGCAGCTTACCCTGGACAGGGGCCTTCGGTGGACCCACCGGGGAGCTGTTTTTT.